This entry is about one TCR beta chain. Authors' methods: Amplified reference gene primers provided the basis for estimating nucleated cell counts. Some clones are missing from TCRdb's copy, which holds only in-frame ones; the method was immunoSEQ multiplex PCR. For V, J and clone size, that table is used; D and trimming come from the DNA. The table lists approximately 67,000 clones, about nine tenths of them singletons, with around 6.7% in the top ten. Germline CDR1 and CDR2: SGHNT and YYREEE (reference sequence). The CDR3 runs 17 residues. J was trimmed by 6 bases and V by 4 bases; bases with no gene match: 16. These data belong to a study of blood T cell repertoires in COVID-19. Study context: The analysed material was cDNA or gDNA that came from T cells, B-cell-depleted T cells, or PBMCs.

This receptor was obtained from a human donor in a cohort sampled during active COVID-19. The chain employs TRBV5-4 and TRBJ2-7; 10 bases align to TRBD2. The specimen was peripheral blood. The CDR3 sequence: CASSGDLAGVGKSEQYF. The DNA of the CDR3 is TGTGCCAGCAGCGGGGACCTAGCGGGAGTCGGTAAAAGCGAGCAGTACTTC. The entire variable domain, with the rest obtained from reference TRBV5-4 and TRBJ2-7, is as follows: ETGVTQSPTHLIKTRGQQVTLRCSSQSGHNTVSWYQQALGQGPQFIFQYYREEENGRGNFPPRFSGLQFPNYSSELNVNALELDDSALYLCASSGDLAGVGKSEQYFGPGTRLTVT.